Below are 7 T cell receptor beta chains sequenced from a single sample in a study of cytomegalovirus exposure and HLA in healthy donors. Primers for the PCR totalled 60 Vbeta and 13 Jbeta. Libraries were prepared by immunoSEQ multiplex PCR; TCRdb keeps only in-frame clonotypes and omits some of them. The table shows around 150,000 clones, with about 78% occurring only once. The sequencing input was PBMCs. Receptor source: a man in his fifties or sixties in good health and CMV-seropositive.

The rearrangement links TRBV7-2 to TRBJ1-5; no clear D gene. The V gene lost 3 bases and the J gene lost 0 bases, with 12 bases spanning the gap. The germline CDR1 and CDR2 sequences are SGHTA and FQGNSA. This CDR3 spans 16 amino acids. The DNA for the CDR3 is TGTGCCAGCAGCTTTTTATCTCTTAGTAGCAATCAGCCCCAGCATTTT. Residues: CASSFLSLSSNQPQHF.

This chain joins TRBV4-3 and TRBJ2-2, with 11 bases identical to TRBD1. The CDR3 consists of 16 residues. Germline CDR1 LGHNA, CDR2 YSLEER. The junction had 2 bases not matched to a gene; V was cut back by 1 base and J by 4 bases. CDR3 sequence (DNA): TGCGCCAGCAGCCAAGTGGGACAGGGGGTCACCGGGGAGCTGTTTTTT. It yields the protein CASSQVGQGVTGELFF.

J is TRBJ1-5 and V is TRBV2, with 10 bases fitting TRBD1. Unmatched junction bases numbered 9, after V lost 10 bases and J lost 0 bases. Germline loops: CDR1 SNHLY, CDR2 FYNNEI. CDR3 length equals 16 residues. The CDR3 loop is CANGTGEFYSNQPQHF. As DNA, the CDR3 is TGTGCCAACGGGACAGGGGAGTTCTATAGCAATCAGCCCCAGCATTTT.

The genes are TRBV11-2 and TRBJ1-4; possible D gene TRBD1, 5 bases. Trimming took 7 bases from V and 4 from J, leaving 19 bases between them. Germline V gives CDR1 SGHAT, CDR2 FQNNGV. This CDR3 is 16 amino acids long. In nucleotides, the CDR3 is TGTGCCAGCACTCGTGTGAAGGGGCCCGTTAATGAAAAACTGTTTTTT. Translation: CASTRVKGPVNEKLFF. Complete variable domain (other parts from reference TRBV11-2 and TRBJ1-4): EAGVAQSPRYKIIEKRQSVAFWCNPISGHATLYWYQQILGQGPKLLIQFQNNGVVDDSQLPKDRFSAERLKGVDSTLKIQPAKLEDSAVYLCASTRVKGPVNEKLFFGSGTQLSVL.

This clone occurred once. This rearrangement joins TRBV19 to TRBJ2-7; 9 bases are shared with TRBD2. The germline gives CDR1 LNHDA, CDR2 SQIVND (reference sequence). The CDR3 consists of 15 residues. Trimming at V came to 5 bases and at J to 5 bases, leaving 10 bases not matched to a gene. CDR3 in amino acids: CASSRTSAPWNEQYF. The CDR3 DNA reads TGTGCCAGTAGTCGGACTAGCGCGCCTTGGAACGAGCAGTACTTC.

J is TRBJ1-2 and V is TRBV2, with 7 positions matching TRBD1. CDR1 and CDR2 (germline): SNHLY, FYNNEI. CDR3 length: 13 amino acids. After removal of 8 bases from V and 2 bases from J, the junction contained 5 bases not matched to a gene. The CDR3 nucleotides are TGTGCCAGCGAGAAGACAGGGAACTATGGCTACACCTTC. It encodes CASEKTGNYGYTF.

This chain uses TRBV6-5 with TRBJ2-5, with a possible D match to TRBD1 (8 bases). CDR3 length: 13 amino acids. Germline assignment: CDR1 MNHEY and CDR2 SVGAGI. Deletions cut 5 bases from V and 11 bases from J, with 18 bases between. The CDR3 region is CASSPRTGREQYF. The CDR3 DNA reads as TGTGCCAGCAGTCCGCGGACAGGGAGGGAGCAGTACTTC.